This TCR beta chain was captured by sequencing in a study of T cells after yellow fever vaccination. Study summary: SMART-Seq v4 Ultra Low Input prepared the low-cell-number fractions.

This clonotype was detected many times. Its antigen is not identified. Study-level findings and limits: A small proportion of clonotypes was detected in both the CD4 and CD8 compartments. In post-booster samples, most primary-vaccination clones reappeared (about 97% CD4, 88% CD8).

In making TCR cDNA, 5'RACE template switching added a universal primer site and UMIs to it. MiXCR, run by TCRdb on the 5' RACE reads, gives a single entry per CDR3 protein. The sample includes 300,000 to 350,000 distinct CDR3 sequences, approximately 4% of them seen just once. Germline V gene sequence: CDR1 MNHEY, CDR2 SVGAGI. The CDR3 runs to 14 residues. Trimming cost V 5 bases and J 2 bases; bases outside gene matches: 5. V gene TRBV6-5 combines with J gene TRBJ1-1; 7 bases fit TRBD1. This TCR derives from a man between 18 and 29 years old who received the YFV17D yellow fever vaccine. The source material was PBMCs, sampled 15 days after the yellow fever booster vaccination. The CDR3 DNA sequence: TGTGCCAGCAGTCAACAGGGGTCCAACACTGAAGCTTTCTTT. Amino acid sequence: CASSQQGSNTEAFF.